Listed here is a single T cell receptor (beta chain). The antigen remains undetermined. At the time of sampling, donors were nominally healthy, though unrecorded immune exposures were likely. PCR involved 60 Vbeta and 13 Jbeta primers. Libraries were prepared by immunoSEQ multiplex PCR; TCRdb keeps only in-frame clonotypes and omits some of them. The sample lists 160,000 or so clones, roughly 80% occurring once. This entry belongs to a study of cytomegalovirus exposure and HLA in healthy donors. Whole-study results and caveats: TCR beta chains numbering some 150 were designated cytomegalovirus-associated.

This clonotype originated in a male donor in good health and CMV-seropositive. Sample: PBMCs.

As DNA, the CDR3 is TGCGCCAGCAGCTGGGGACAGGGGGCCCTAGAGCAGTACTTC. Amino acids: CASSWGQGALEQYF. The chain carries TRBV5-1 and TRBJ2-7; 12 bases are a match to TRBD1. Losses at the gene ends were 3 bases for V and 7 bases for J; bases not matched to a gene: 5. Germline CDR1 SGHRS, CDR2 YFSETQ. The CDR3 covers 14 residues. The complete variable domain, with remaining parts taken from reference TRBV5-1 and TRBJ2-7, reads KAGVTQTPRYLIKTRGQQVTLSCSPISGHRSVSWYQQTPGQGLQFLFEYFSETQRNKGNFPGRFSGRQFSNSRSEMNVSTLELGDSALYLCASSWGQGALEQYFGPGTRLTVT.